This TCR beta chain was identified in a study of identical twins' blood T cells. Study-wide results and caveats: Top TCRbeta clonotypes were shared more with twin than unrelated donors. Twin similarity might stem from environmental factors, not only genetics.

The CDR3 totals 15 residues. Germline V lookup: CDR1 KGHSH, CDR2 LQKENI. The junction had 9 bases not matched to a gene; V was cut back by 6 bases and J by 2 bases. Points on this clonotype: Its antigen is as yet unknown.

Three pairs of healthy female monozygous twins were the donors. Likely shared infections and vaccines: all three twin pairs were reared together. One entry per CDR3 protein results from TCRdb running MiXCR on the 5' RACE reads. Among fewer than 450,000 distinct CDR3 sequences listed, roughly 30% were seen once. What was sequenced was PBMCs. This receptor was obtained from a woman aged 18 to 50 in good health. This rearrangement joins TRBV18 to TRBJ1-2, with 7 bases identical to TRBD1. The DNA for the CDR3 is TGTGCCAGCTCCAGATCCCGACAGGGCAACTATGGCTACACCTTC. This codes for CASSRSRQGNYGYTF.